What follows are 26 T cell receptor beta chains derived from one specimen sequenced in a study of cytomegalovirus exposure and HLA in healthy donors. Primers for the PCR totalled 60 Vbeta and 13 Jbeta. Data came from immunoSEQ multiplex PCR; TCRdb stores just in-frame clones and leaves some out. The data contain over 120,000 clones, 70% to 85% of them seen just once; the ten biggest clones take up roughly 10%. The sequenced sample was PBMCs. All receptors come from a woman between 55 and 75 years old in good health and CMV-seropositive.

This clone appeared a single time. This chain joins TRBV6-5 and TRBJ1-4; unclear D gene. CDR1 and CDR2 from the germline V gene are MNHEY and SVGAGI. The CDR3 has 14 residues. Trimming removed 2 bases at V and 8 bases at J, with 12 bases between. The DNA for the CDR3 is TGTGCCAGCAGTTACATTCCCGGGAACGAAAAACTGTTTTTT. It specifies CASSYIPGNEKLFF.

V usage is TRBV11-3 and J usage is TRBJ1-1; D is possibly TRBD1 (5 bases). V lost 5 bases and J 10 bases, leaving 20 bases between the germline ends. CDR3 size: 14 residues. In germline, CDR1 is SGHNT, CDR2 YENEEA. CDR3 in amino acids: CASSPNAGTGRAFF. As DNA, the CDR3 is TGTGCCAGCAGCCCAAACGCCGGGACCGGGAGAGCTTTCTTT.

This chain joins TRBV7-9 and TRBJ2-7; possibly TRBD1 for D (6 bases). With 4 bases removed from V and 5 bases from J, the gap between germline ends came to 24 bases. The CDR3 covers 17 residues. CDR1 is SEHNR, CDR2 FQNEAQ, per germline (reference sequence). The CDR3: CASSSPGRGSFLDEQYF. The CDR3, as DNA: TGTGCCAGCAGCTCGCCAGGCAGGGGATCTTTTCTAGACGAGCAGTACTTC.

This sequence joins TRBV27 and TRBJ1-4; D gene ambiguous. Deletions cut 5 bases from V and 4 bases from J, with 11 bases between. Germline CDR1 is MNHEY and CDR2 is SMNVEV (reference sequence). This CDR3 contains 14 residues. The CDR3, as DNA: TGTGCCAGCAGTCATCAAAGCCATAATGAAAAACTGTTTTTT. Amino acid sequence: CASSHQSHNEKLFF.

The chain is built from TRBV6-1 and TRBJ2-7, with TRBD2 as a possible D gene (6 bases). V was clipped by 3 bases and J by 3 bases, with 15 bases between them. Germline assignment: CDR1 MNHNS and CDR2 SASEGT. The CDR3 is 15 amino acids. CDR3: CASSEPRGLLYEQYF. CDR3 nucleotide sequence: TGTGCCAGCAGTGAGCCCCGGGGACTCCTCTACGAGCAGTACTTC.

This clone turned up a few times. The V and J genes are TRBV28 and TRBJ1-5; D gene unclear. The CDR3 is made up of 14 amino acids. Germline loops: CDR1 MDHEN, CDR2 SYDVKM. Trimming shortened V by 2 bases and J by 3 bases, and 8 bases separated the two germline ends. The CDR3 region has the DNA TGTGCCAGCAGTTTAAGACTGAACAATCAGCCCCAGCATTTT. Translation gives CASSLRLNNQPQHF.

Comment on this clone: The junction departs from germline at one end; a sequencing error may be responsible. The J gene is TRBJ1-1, the V gene TRBV6-6; no reliable D call. In germline, CDR1 is MNHNY, CDR2 SVGAGI (reference sequence). This CDR3 contains 9 residues. CDR3 bases: TGTGCCAGCAGTTCCCCTCCGGTCTTT. This sequence encodes CASSSPPVF.

The chain uses TRBV5-1 and TRBJ1-2, with TRBD1 matching 10 bases. V was clipped by 7 bases and J by 6 bases; unmatched bases: 9. The CDR3 spans 14 residues. Germline CDR1 reads SGHRS; CDR2 reads YFSETQ. As DNA, the CDR3 is TGCGCCAGCGGCCCCTGGACAGGGGGAAATGGCTACACCTTC. Translated: CASGPWTGGNGYTF. Looking up the rest from reference TRBV5-1 and TRBJ1-2 gives the full variable domain: KAGVTQTPRYLIKTRGQQVTLSCSPISGHRSVSWYQQTPGQGLQFLFEYFSETQRNKGNFPGRFSGRQFSNSRSEMNVSTLELGDSALYLCASGPWTGGNGYTFGSGTRLTVV.

A few counts support this clone. The chain has TRBV27 and TRBJ1-2; D is unresolved. The CDR3 totals 12 residues. Trimming left V 6 bases short and J 4 bases short, with 9 bases between. Germline V gives CDR1 MNHEY, CDR2 SMNVEV (reference sequence). The CDR3 loop is CASRSSGYGYTF. The DNA for the CDR3 is TGTGCCAGCAGAAGTTCCGGCTATGGCTACACCTTC.

The chain has TRBV28 and TRBJ1-2, with 9 bases aligning to TRBD1. V trimming: 5 bases; J trimming: 0 bases; junction bases outside the gene matches: 7. In germline, CDR1 is MDHEN, CDR2 SYDVKM. The CDR3 has 16 amino acids. The CDR3 sequence is CASSQKGQGANYGYTF. The CDR3 region has the DNA TGTGCCAGCAGTCAAAAGGGACAGGGAGCTAACTATGGCTACACCTTC.

This sequence joins TRBV14 and TRBJ2-3; D not resolved. Germline lookup yields CDR1 SGHDN and CDR2 FVKESK. Trimming removed 11 bases from V and 4 bases from J, with 19 bases in between. The CDR3 spans 14 residues. For the CDR3, the DNA is TGTGCCGGCATGATGCGGCGAGCTTCAGATACGCAGTATTTT. Its protein is CAGMMRRASDTQYF.

The rearrangement uses TRBV7-6 and TRBJ2-5; perhaps TRBD1 as D (6 bases). The V and J ends lost 4 bases and 5 bases respectively, with 23 bases between them. CDR3 length: 17 residues. CDR1 and CDR2 (germline): SGHVS, FNYEAQ. CDR3 loop: CASSSRGAGAVEETQYF. The CDR3 nucleotides are TGTGCCAGCAGCTCGAGAGGGGCAGGGGCAGTTGAGGAGACCCAGTACTTC.

The CDR3 bases are TGTGCCAGTAGCCAAGGGGACAGGGAGGTTCCCTATGGCTACACCTTC. This encodes CASSQGDREVPYGYTF. V gene TRBV19 combines with J gene TRBJ1-2; 9 nucleotides agree with TRBD1. CDR3 length: 16 residues. Germline CDR1 LNHDA, CDR2 SQIVND (reference sequence). V lost 6 bases and J lost 4; bases outside the gene matches: 12. Variable domain in full (rest from reference TRBV19 and TRBJ1-2): DGGITQSPKYLFRKEGQNVTLSCEQNLNHDAMYWYRQDPGQGLRLIYYSQIVNDFQKGDIAEGYSVSREKKESFPLTVTSAQKNPTAFYLCASSQGDREVPYGYTFGSGTRLTVV.

The J gene is TRBJ2-7, the V gene TRBV5-6; 8 bases line up with TRBD1. This CDR3 is 13 amino acids long. V lost 3 bases and J lost 6; bases outside the gene matches: 5. Per germline, CDR1 SGHDT and CDR2 YYEEEE. The CDR3 sequence: CASSSTGVPEQYF. For the CDR3, the DNA is TGTGCCAGCAGCTCGACAGGGGTCCCCGAGCAGTACTTC.

As regards this clone: The junction departs from the called germline gene at one end, perhaps through a read error. This chain connects TRBV7-2 to TRBJ2-7, with D possibly being TRBD1 (6 bases). The germline gives CDR1 SGHTA, CDR2 FQGNSA. The CDR3 spans 10 residues. CDR3 residues: CASSPHPGHF. The CDR3 coding sequence is TGTGCCAGCAGCCCTCACCCGGGACATTTC.

V and J are TRBV19 and TRBJ2-2; no clear D gene. The germline gives CDR1 LNHDA, CDR2 SQIVND (reference sequence). Trimming left V 3 bases short and J 6 bases short, with 11 bases between. CDR3 length: 14 residues. CDR3 nucleotide sequence: TGTGCCAGTAGTATCGGTCGAGGCGCCGGGGAGCTGTTTTTT. Its protein product is CASSIGRGAGELFF.

This clone has only a few counts. The J gene is TRBJ2-6, the V gene TRBV28; 7 bases line up with TRBD1. This CDR3 spans 19 amino acids. V trimming: 2 bases; J trimming: 0 bases; junction bases outside the gene matches: 10. Germline assignment: CDR1 MDHEN and CDR2 SYDVKM. The DNA of the CDR3 is TGTGCCAGCAGTTTACCCGCCCGGGACAGCAGCTCTGGGGCCAACGTCCTGACTTTC. This codes for CASSLPARDSSSGANVLTF. Full variable domain (remainder filled in from reference TRBV28 and TRBJ2-6): DVKVTQSSRYLVKRTGEKVFLECVQDMDHENMFWYRQDPGLGLRLIYFSYDVKMKEKGDIPEGYSVSREKKERFSLILESASTNQTSMYLCASSLPARDSSSGANVLTFGAGSRLTVL.

J is TRBJ2-3 and V is TRBV29-1; tentative D call: TRBD2 (5 bases). CDR1 is SQVTM, CDR2 ANQGSEA, per germline. V was trimmed by 7 bases and J by 0 bases, leaving 11 bases between them. This CDR3 region has 13 residues. The CDR3 loop reads CSAGLGSTDTQYF. The CDR3 DNA follows: TGCAGCGCCGGACTGGGTAGCACAGATACGCAGTATTTT.

This chain connects TRBV11-2 to TRBJ2-5, with D maybe TRBD2 (6 bases). V shed 2 bases and J shed 5 bases, with 9 bases lying between them. The CDR3 is made up of 13 amino acids. Germline V gene sequence: CDR1 SGHAT, CDR2 FQNNGV. The chain's CDR3 is CASSLSAGETQYF. The CDR3 DNA follows: TGTGCCAGCAGCTTATCGGCGGGGGAGACCCAGTACTTC. Combining the CDR3 with reference TRBV11-2 and TRBJ2-5 gives the whole variable domain EAGVAQSPRYKIIEKRQSVAFWCNPISGHATLYWYQQILGQGPKLLIQFQNNGVVDDSQLPKDRFSAERLKGVDSTLKIQPAKLEDSAVYLCASSLSAGETQYFGPGTRLLVL.

The chain combines TRBV29-1 with TRBJ2-5; TRBD2 aligns across 13 bases. The CDR3 extends over 13 amino acids. Germline V gene lookup returns CDR1 SQVTM and CDR2 ANQGSEA. The V segment lost 6 bases and the J segment 5 bases; nucleotides outside the gene matches: 3. In DNA form, the CDR3 reads TGCAGCGTATGGACTAGCGGGAGTGAGACCCAGTACTTC. It codes for CSVWTSGSETQYF.

The chain uses TRBV21-1 and TRBJ1-2; TRBD1 was called by the table and not checked on the DNA. TRBV21-1 constitutes a pseudogene. CDR3 size: 15 residues. The CDR3 protein is CASSSRQGASYGYTF. CDR3 coding DNA: TGTGCCAGCAGCTCTCGACAGGGGGCGAGCTATGGCTACACCTTC.

The chain links TRBV5-1 to TRBJ2-7; D unclear. The CDR3 totals 14 residues. With 0 bases removed from V and 3 bases from J, the gap between germline ends came to 10 bases. The germline V gene has CDR1 SGHRS and CDR2 YFSETQ. CDR3 sequence: CASSLEAVNYEQYF. DNA for the CDR3: TGCGCCAGCAGCTTGGAGGCGGTTAACTACGAGCAGTACTTC.

This sequence joins TRBV7-9 and TRBJ2-7; the D is unclear. The CDR3 has 14 residues. The V end was cut by 4 bases, the J end by 2 bases, with 12 bases between. The V gene's germline CDR1 is SEHNR and CDR2 FQNEAQ (reference sequence). CDR3 loop: CASSSKLKTYEQYF. DNA of the CDR3: TGTGCCAGCAGCTCCAAACTGAAAACCTACGAGCAGTACTTC.

The V and J genes are TRBV7-2 and TRBJ2-3, with D possibly TRBD2 on 7 matching bases. The CDR3 runs 16 residues. V was shortened by 3 bases and J by 4 bases, with 17 bases between the two germline ends. The germline gives CDR1 SGHTA, CDR2 FQGNSA. DNA of the CDR3: TGTGCCAGCAGCTTCCTGGGGGCGGGAGCGCCAGATACGCAGTATTTT. It yields the protein CASSFLGAGAPDTQYF. The complete variable domain, with remaining parts taken from reference TRBV7-2 and TRBJ2-3, reads GAGVSQSPSNKVTEKGKDVELRCDPISGHTALYWYRQSLGQGLEFLIYFQGNSAPDKSGLPSDRFSAERTGGSVSTLTIQRTQQEDSAVYLCASSFLGAGAPDTQYFGPGTRLTVL.

The chain links TRBV6-6 to TRBJ1-4; 9 bases match TRBD1. The J segment lost 7 bases and the V segment lost 5 bases, leaving 8 bases of the junction unmatched. Germline-derived CDR1 and CDR2 are MNHNY and SVGAGI (reference sequence). CDR3 length equals 15 residues. The CDR3 nucleotides are TGTGCCAGCAGTCCTGGCCGGGACAGGGCTGAAAAACTGTTTTTT. Translated: CASSPGRDRAEKLFF.

The chain joins TRBV6-6 to TRBJ2-1; TRBD2 matches at 13 bases. Germline V CDR1 and CDR2: MNHNY, SVGAGI (reference sequence). The CDR3 loop spans 14 amino acids. J gave up 7 bases and V 11 bases, and 8 bases lay outside the gene matches. The CDR3 region has the DNA TGTGCCGGAAAGGGGACTAGCGGGATGAATGAGCAGTTCTTC. Its translation: CAGKGTSGMNEQFF.